These T cell receptor beta chains were read from a single sample in a study of T cells in Graves' hyperthyroidism and ophthalmopathy. From the multiplex PCR reads, TCRdb called clonotypes with MiXCR, one entry per CDR3 protein. Among about 740,000 distinct CDR3 sequences listed, approximately 14% were seen once. What was sequenced was blood. These receptors were obtained from a woman between 18 and 29 years old with Graves' hyperthyroidism. Each CDR3 is given with its conserved first and last residue. Each record gives: V gene, D gene, J gene, clone size, CDR3 DNA, CDR3 protein. The D gene is left open where the match is weak. Where a row states a size, it is once, few, many or the class of an expanded clone; other rows omit it.

v_call: TRBV9
d_call: .
j_call: TRBJ2-2
clone_size: few
cdr3_nt: TGTGCCAGCAGCGTATTGACTGCCGGGGAGCTGTTTTTT
cdr3_aa: CASSVLTAGELFF

v_call: TRBV6-5
d_call: .
j_call: TRBJ1-1
clone_size: few
cdr3_nt: TGTGCCAGCAGTTACAAGGATTTGAACACTGAAGCTTTCTTT
cdr3_aa: CASSYKDLNTEAFF

v_call: TRBV11-2
d_call: TRBD1
j_call: TRBJ1-1
clone_size: few
cdr3_nt: TGTGCCGGCAGCGGAGACAGGGGGCGATGGACTGAAGCTTTCTTT
cdr3_aa: CAGSGDRGRWTEAFF

v_call: TRBV30
d_call: .
j_call: TRBJ2-7
clone_size: few
cdr3_nt: TGTGCCTGGAGTGTATCGAGGGCCACATACGAGCGGCAGTACTTC
cdr3_aa: CAWSVSRATYERQYF

v_call: TRBV7-2
d_call: .
j_call: TRBJ1-2
clone_size: .
cdr3_nt: TGTGCCAGCAGCTTAGGAGCAATGTGGGGGGCGGAGGGCTACACCTTC
cdr3_aa: CASSLGAMWGAEGYTF

v_call: TRBV28
d_call: TRBD1
j_call: TRBJ2-3
clone_size: many
cdr3_nt: TGTGCCAGCAGGGGGGGACAGGGAACAGATACGCAGTATTTT
cdr3_aa: CASRGGQGTDTQYF

v_call: TRBV24-1
d_call: .
j_call: TRBJ1-2
clone_size: few
cdr3_nt: TGTGCCACCAGTGATCCCCAGGGAAGGGGCTACACCTTC
cdr3_aa: CATSDPQGRGYTF

v_call: TRBV15
d_call: .
j_call: TRBJ1-4
clone_size: .
cdr3_nt: TGTGCCACCAGCAGAGATGTAGGGCGTGGGTATGAAAAACTGTTTTTT
cdr3_aa: CATSRDVGRGYEKLFF

v_call: TRBV11-3
d_call: TRBD1
j_call: TRBJ2-2
clone_size: .
cdr3_nt: TGTGCCAGTATCCGGGACAGGGGGCGGACGAACACCGGGGAGCTGTTTTTT
cdr3_aa: CASIRDRGRTNTGELFF

v_call: TRBV28
d_call: .
j_call: TRBJ2-3
clone_size: .
cdr3_nt: TGTGCCAGCAGTTTACACCCCGGGCGGGCCCTCACAGATACGCAGTATTTT
cdr3_aa: CASSLHPGRALTDTQYF

v_call: TRBV7-2
d_call: TRBD2
j_call: TRBJ2-1
clone_size: .
cdr3_nt: TGTGCCAGCAGCTTAAGGCTACTAGCGGCAACCAATGAGCAGTTCTTC
cdr3_aa: CASSLRLLAATNEQFF

v_call: TRBV7-9
d_call: TRBD2
j_call: TRBJ2-1
clone_size: many
cdr3_nt: TGTGCCACCCGCACTAGCGGGAGTTACAATGAGCAGTTCTTC
cdr3_aa: CATRTSGSYNEQFF

v_call: TRBV6-1
d_call: .
j_call: TRBJ2-3
clone_size: many
cdr3_nt: TGTGCCAGCAGTACCCGGGCGGCAGATACGCAGTATTTT
cdr3_aa: CASSTRAADTQYF

v_call: TRBV9
d_call: TRBD2
j_call: TRBJ2-1
clone_size: .
cdr3_nt: TGTGCCAGCAGCGTCCTAGCGGGAGGGCCTAGGGAGCAGTTCTTC
cdr3_aa: CASSVLAGGPREQFF

v_call: TRBV2
d_call: .
j_call: TRBJ2-5
clone_size: .
cdr3_nt: TGTGCCAGCAGTGATCCGTCGGGGCCTGAGGGGATAGAGACCCAGTACTTC
cdr3_aa: CASSDPSGPEGIETQYF

v_call: TRBV5-1
d_call: TRBD2
j_call: TRBJ2-1
clone_size: few
cdr3_nt: TGCGCCAGCAAGTCGACGACTAGCGGGATCAATGAGCAGTTCTTC
cdr3_aa: CASKSTTSGINEQFF

v_call: TRBV28
d_call: TRBD2
j_call: TRBJ2-3
clone_size: many
cdr3_nt: TGTGCCAGTACTTGGGAGGGCGCTTTAACAGATACGCAGTATTTT
cdr3_aa: CASTWEGALTDTQYF

v_call: TRBV30
d_call: .
j_call: TRBJ2-7
clone_size: many
cdr3_nt: TGTGCCTGGAGTGTACCGGACAGAAGCATCTACGAGCAGTACTTC
cdr3_aa: CAWSVPDRSIYEQYF

v_call: TRBV19
d_call: TRBD1
j_call: TRBJ1-5
clone_size: once
cdr3_nt: TGTGCCAGTAGTGGGGACAGGGATTTAACGGGCAATCAGCCCCAGCATTTT
cdr3_aa: CASSGDRDLTGNQPQHF

v_call: TRBV18
d_call: TRBD2
j_call: TRBJ2-5
clone_size: many
cdr3_nt: TGTGCCAGCTCACCAGGAGCGGGATTATTGGAGACCCAGTACTTC
cdr3_aa: CASSPGAGLLETQYF

v_call: TRBV12-3/TRBV12-4
d_call: .
j_call: TRBJ2-2
clone_size: .
cdr3_nt: TGTGCCAGCAGTTTGGGTACGAGGACATCTAACACCGGGGAGCTGTTTTTT
cdr3_aa: CASSLGTRTSNTGELFF

v_call: TRBV6-5
d_call: .
j_call: TRBJ2-2
clone_size: many
cdr3_nt: TGTGCCAGCAGGTACTCTGGACCTGGCACCGGGGAGCTGTTTTTT
cdr3_aa: CASRYSGPGTGELFF

v_call: TRBV5-1
d_call: TRBD2
j_call: TRBJ2-7
clone_size: many
cdr3_nt: TGCGCCAGCAGTTGGGGGACTAGCGGGAGGTACGAGCAGTACTTC
cdr3_aa: CASSWGTSGRYEQYF

v_call: TRBV7-2
d_call: .
j_call: TRBJ1-1
clone_size: many
cdr3_nt: TGTGCCAGCAGCTTAGACACCTCACACACTGAAGCTTTCTTT
cdr3_aa: CASSLDTSHTEAFF

v_call: TRBV11-2
d_call: TRBD2
j_call: TRBJ2-3
clone_size: many
cdr3_nt: TGTGCCAGCAGCTCCGTTCGACTAGCGGGAGTTTTAGATACGCAGTATTTT
cdr3_aa: CASSSVRLAGVLDTQYF

v_call: TRBV18
d_call: .
j_call: TRBJ2-2
clone_size: many
cdr3_nt: TGTGCCAGCTCACTGAGGGGTGACACCGGGGAGCTGTTTTTT
cdr3_aa: CASSLRGDTGELFF

v_call: TRBV10-3
d_call: .
j_call: TRBJ1-1
clone_size: .
cdr3_nt: TGTGCCATCAGTGAATCCAAGCCGAACACTGAAGCTTTCTTT
cdr3_aa: CAISESKPNTEAFF

v_call: TRBV20-1
d_call: .
j_call: TRBJ2-1
clone_size: few
cdr3_nt: TGCAGCGCTTCTAAGGACTCGACGGGGCAGTTCTTC
cdr3_aa: CSASKDSTGQFF

v_call: TRBV7-2
d_call: .
j_call: TRBJ1-1
clone_size: many
cdr3_nt: TGTGCCAGCAGCAGAGCGGGGTTCAGGAACACTGAAGCTTTCTTT
cdr3_aa: CASSRAGFRNTEAFF

v_call: TRBV7-9
d_call: .
j_call: TRBJ2-5
clone_size: once
cdr3_nt: TGTGTCAGCAGCTTAGGGTCACTAGCTCAAGAGACCCAGTACTTC
cdr3_aa: CVSSLGSLAQETQYF

v_call: TRBV28
d_call: .
j_call: TRBJ1-5
clone_size: many
cdr3_nt: TGTGCCAGCAGTCCGGTATGGGACCGCTTACCCCAGCATTTT
cdr3_aa: CASSPVWDRLPQHF

v_call: TRBV19
d_call: .
j_call: TRBJ2-6
clone_size: once
cdr3_nt: TGTGCCAGTAGTATGGAGCCTCAACTCGGGGCCAACGTCCTGACTTTC
cdr3_aa: CASSMEPQLGANVLTF

v_call: TRBV27
d_call: .
j_call: TRBJ2-5
clone_size: few
cdr3_nt: TGTGCCAGCAGTCCCATTTCGGGAGTTGGGGAGACCCAGTACTTC
cdr3_aa: CASSPISGVGETQYF

v_call: TRBV28
d_call: .
j_call: TRBJ2-7
clone_size: .
cdr3_nt: TGTGCCAGCAAGTTACGTTTCGGGGAGATCTACGAGCAGTACTTC
cdr3_aa: CASKLRFGEIYEQYF

v_call: TRBV27
d_call: .
j_call: TRBJ2-3
clone_size: few
cdr3_nt: TGTGCCAGCAGTTTGTTCGGTACGCAGTATTTT
cdr3_aa: CASSLFGTQYF

v_call: TRBV11-2
d_call: .
j_call: TRBJ2-7
clone_size: many
cdr3_nt: TGTGCCAGCAGCTTTTCGGTTTGGAGTAATCATACCTACGAGCAGTACTTC
cdr3_aa: CASSFSVWSNHTYEQYF

v_call: TRBV5-6
d_call: .
j_call: TRBJ1-1
clone_size: few
cdr3_nt: TGTGCCAGCAGCTACCTACTGAGGGGGGTGAACACTGAAGCTTTCTTT
cdr3_aa: CASSYLLRGVNTEAFF

v_call: TRBV11-3
d_call: TRBD1
j_call: TRBJ2-7
clone_size: many
cdr3_nt: TGTGCCAGCAGCGAGGGGACAGGGAGAGGGTACGAGCAGTACTTC
cdr3_aa: CASSEGTGRGYEQYF

v_call: TRBV11-2
d_call: .
j_call: TRBJ2-5
clone_size: many
cdr3_nt: TGTGCCAGCAGCTTGGACAAAGAGACCCAGTACTTC
cdr3_aa: CASSLDKETQYF

v_call: TRBV18
d_call: .
j_call: TRBJ1-5
clone_size: many
cdr3_nt: TGTGCCAGCTCACCAAGTAACAGGGTCCCTCAGCCCCAGCATTTT
cdr3_aa: CASSPSNRVPQPQHF

v_call: TRBV20-1
d_call: TRBD2
j_call: TRBJ2-1
clone_size: many
cdr3_nt: TGCAGTGCTAGAGGTCTAGCGGATGAGCAGTTCTTC
cdr3_aa: CSARGLADEQFF

v_call: TRBV12-3/TRBV12-4
d_call: TRBD2
j_call: TRBJ2-3
clone_size: many
cdr3_nt: TGTGCCAGCAGTTGGGGGACTATCCGCACAGATACGCAGTATTTT
cdr3_aa: CASSWGTIRTDTQYF

v_call: TRBV20-1
d_call: TRBD2
j_call: TRBJ2-1
clone_size: many
cdr3_nt: TGCAGTGCTAGAGCCTTTCGACGGACTAGCGTGCTATACAATGAGCAGTTCTTC
cdr3_aa: CSARAFRRTSVLYNEQFF

v_call: TRBV12-3/TRBV12-4
d_call: .
j_call: TRBJ2-5
clone_size: .
cdr3_nt: TGTGCCAGCAGTTCCCCTCCGGGACCCCCCGACTTC
cdr3_aa: CASSSPPGPPDF

v_call: TRBV19
d_call: TRBD2
j_call: TRBJ2-7
clone_size: few
cdr3_nt: TGTGCCAGTAGCCATAGCGGGAGACGTCATAATATCCACGAGCAGTACTTC
cdr3_aa: CASSHSGRRHNIHEQYF

v_call: TRBV28
d_call: .
j_call: TRBJ1-1
clone_size: many
cdr3_nt: TGTGCCAGCAGTCGCAACAGGGAGGTGCACACTGAAGCTTTCTTT
cdr3_aa: CASSRNREVHTEAFF

v_call: TRBV6-1
d_call: TRBD1
j_call: TRBJ2-7
clone_size: many
cdr3_nt: TGTGCCAGTCGGTGGACAGGAAGACTTTACGAGCAGTACTTC
cdr3_aa: CASRWTGRLYEQYF

v_call: TRBV7-9
d_call: .
j_call: TRBJ2-3
clone_size: few
cdr3_nt: TGTGCCAGCAGAACTCCATACGAGGCCAGCACAGATACGCAGTATTTT
cdr3_aa: CASRTPYEASTDTQYF

v_call: TRBV20-1
d_call: TRBD2
j_call: TRBJ2-2
clone_size: .
cdr3_nt: TGCAGTGCTAGAGACCCTTTGCGGGAGACTTCCAAAGCGAACACCGGGGAGCTGTTTTTT
cdr3_aa: CSARDPLRETSKANTGELFF

v_call: TRBV20-1
d_call: TRBD2
j_call: TRBJ2-5
clone_size: many
cdr3_nt: TGCAGTGCTTCCGGGACTAGCGGTGAGAGGCGAGAGACCCAGTACTTC
cdr3_aa: CSASGTSGERRETQYF

v_call: TRBV3-1
d_call: .
j_call: TRBJ1-1
clone_size: many
cdr3_nt: TGTGCCAGCAGCCAAGGCCCCTTTACTGAAGCTTTCTTT
cdr3_aa: CASSQGPFTEAFF

v_call: TRBV24-1
d_call: .
j_call: TRBJ1-2
clone_size: once
cdr3_nt: TGTGCCACCAGTGATGGACCGGGGGACTATGGCTACACCTTC
cdr3_aa: CATSDGPGDYGYTF

v_call: TRBV11-2
d_call: .
j_call: TRBJ1-5
clone_size: many
cdr3_nt: TGTGCCAGCAGCTTAACCCCGGGAGGGGAACAGCCCCAGCATTTT
cdr3_aa: CASSLTPGGEQPQHF

v_call: TRBV20-1
d_call: TRBD2
j_call: TRBJ2-1
clone_size: many
cdr3_nt: TGCAGTGCTAGAGTTTCGGGAGGGACCCACAATGAGCAGTTCTTC
cdr3_aa: CSARVSGGTHNEQFF

v_call: TRBV12-5
d_call: TRBD2
j_call: TRBJ2-7
clone_size: .
cdr3_nt: TGTGCTAGTGGTTTGGCGGGGGGCGAGCAGTACTTC
cdr3_aa: CASGLAGGEQYF

v_call: TRBV6-1
d_call: .
j_call: TRBJ2-1
clone_size: many
cdr3_nt: TGTGCCAGCAGCCTCAAATTAACCTCAGGGGTAAAGGCGAATGAGCAGTTCTTC
cdr3_aa: CASSLKLTSGVKANEQFF

v_call: TRBV18
d_call: TRBD2
j_call: TRBJ2-7
clone_size: many
cdr3_nt: TGTGCCAGCTCACCAACTAGCGGGACCACCTACGAGCAGTACTTC
cdr3_aa: CASSPTSGTTYEQYF

v_call: TRBV5-4
d_call: .
j_call: TRBJ2-7
clone_size: .
cdr3_nt: TGTGCCAGCAGCTTGGGACAGTACTCCTACGAGCAGTACTTC
cdr3_aa: CASSLGQYSYEQYF

v_call: TRBV7-2
d_call: TRBD1
j_call: TRBJ1-5
clone_size: .
cdr3_nt: TGTGCCAGCAGCTCCGGTCCCGGGGACAGGTTGCCCCAGCATTTT
cdr3_aa: CASSSGPGDRLPQHF

v_call: TRBV6-2/TRBV6-3
d_call: .
j_call: TRBJ1-1
clone_size: .
cdr3_nt: TGTGCCAGCAGTTACTTCCCGGGAGACACTGAAGCTTTCTTT
cdr3_aa: CASSYFPGDTEAFF